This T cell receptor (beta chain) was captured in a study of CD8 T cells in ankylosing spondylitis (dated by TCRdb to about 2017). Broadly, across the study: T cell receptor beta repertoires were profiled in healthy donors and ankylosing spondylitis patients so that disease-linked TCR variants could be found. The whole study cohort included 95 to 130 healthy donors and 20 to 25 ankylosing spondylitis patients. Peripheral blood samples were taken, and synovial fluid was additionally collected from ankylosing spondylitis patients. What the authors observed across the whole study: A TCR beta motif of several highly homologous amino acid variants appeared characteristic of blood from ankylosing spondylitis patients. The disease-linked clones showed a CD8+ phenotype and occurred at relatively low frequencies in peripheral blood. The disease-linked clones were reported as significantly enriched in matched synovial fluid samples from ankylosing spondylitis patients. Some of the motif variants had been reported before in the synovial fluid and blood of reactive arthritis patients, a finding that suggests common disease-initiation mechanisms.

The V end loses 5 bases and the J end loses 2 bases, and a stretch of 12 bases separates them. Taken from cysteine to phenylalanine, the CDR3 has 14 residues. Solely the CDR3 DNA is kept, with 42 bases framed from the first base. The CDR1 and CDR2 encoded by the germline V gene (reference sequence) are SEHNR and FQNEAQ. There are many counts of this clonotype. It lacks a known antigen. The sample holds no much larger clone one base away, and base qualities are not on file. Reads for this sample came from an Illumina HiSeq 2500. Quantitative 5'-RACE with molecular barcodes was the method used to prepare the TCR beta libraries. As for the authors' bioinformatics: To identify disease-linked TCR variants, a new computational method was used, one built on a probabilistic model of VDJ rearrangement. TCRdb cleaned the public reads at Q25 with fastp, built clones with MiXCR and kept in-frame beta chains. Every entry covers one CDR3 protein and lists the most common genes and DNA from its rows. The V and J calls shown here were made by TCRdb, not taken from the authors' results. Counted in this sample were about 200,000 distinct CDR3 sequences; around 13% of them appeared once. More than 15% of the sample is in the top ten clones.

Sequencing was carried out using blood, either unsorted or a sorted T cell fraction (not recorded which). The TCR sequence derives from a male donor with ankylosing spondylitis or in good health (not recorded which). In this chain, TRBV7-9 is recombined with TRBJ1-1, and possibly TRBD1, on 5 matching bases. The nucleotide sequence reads TGTGCCAGCAGCCCCCCCGGGACTAACACTGAAGCTTTCTTT. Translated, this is CASSPPGTNTEAFF.